This T cell receptor beta chain was recorded in a study of beta chain features in type 1 diabetes. With respect to this clone: Its matching antigen is unknown.

Study-wide results and caveats: Junctions at VDJ sites from type 1 diabetes patients had fewer insertions and more deletions. People with Type 1 diabetes carried modestly yet significantly shorter TCRB CDR3s in all four CD4+ subsets.

What was sequenced were expressed TCRB transcripts, since all of the isolated RNA had been reverse transcribed. Measured with immunoSEQ multiplex PCR; TCRdb has only the in-frame clones, and not every one. The table has fewer than 350,000 clones, less than 20% seen once. The CDR3 totals 14 residues. Germline V lookup: CDR1 SNHLY, CDR2 FYNNEI. V gave up 6 bases and J gave up 2 bases, with 13 bases separating them. This TCR was sampled from a woman aged 18-29 years in good health. Sequencing was carried out using naive CD4+ T cells from blood. This chain joins TRBV2 and TRBJ2-5, with D maybe TRBD2 (6 bases). The chain's CDR3 is CASSPGTPQETQYF. DNA for the CDR3: TGTGCCAGCAGCCCTGGGACTCCTCAAGAGACCCAGTACTTC.